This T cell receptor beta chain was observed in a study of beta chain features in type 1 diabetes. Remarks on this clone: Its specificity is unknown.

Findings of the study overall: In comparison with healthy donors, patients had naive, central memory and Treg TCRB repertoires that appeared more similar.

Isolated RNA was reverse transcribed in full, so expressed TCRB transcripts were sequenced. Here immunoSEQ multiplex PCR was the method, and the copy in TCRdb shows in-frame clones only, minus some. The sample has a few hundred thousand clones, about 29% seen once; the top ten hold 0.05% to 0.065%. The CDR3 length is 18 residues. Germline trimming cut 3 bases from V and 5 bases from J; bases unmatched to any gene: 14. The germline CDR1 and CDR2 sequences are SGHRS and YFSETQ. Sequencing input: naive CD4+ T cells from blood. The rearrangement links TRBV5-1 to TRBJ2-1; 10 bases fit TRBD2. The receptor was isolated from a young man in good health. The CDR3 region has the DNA TGCGCCAGCAGCTCTTCCAGCGGACTAGCGGACTTCCACAATGAGCAGTTCTTC. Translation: CASSSSSGLADFHNEQFF.